This TCR beta chain was retrieved from a study of PD-L1 blockade in urothelial cancer. Study-wide context: The year 2014 saw patients start atezolizumab, 1,200 mg intravenously every 3 weeks.

The CDR3 length is 19 residues. V gave up 5 bases and J gave up 2 bases; unmatched junction bases: 11. The germline gives CDR1 SGHVS, CDR2 FNYEAQ. This sample's time point: peripheral blood 6 weeks after treatment start. Patients' urothelial carcinoma was locally advanced or metastatic. Method: immunoSEQ multiplex PCR; TCRdb's copy keeps in-frame clones and lacks some. In the table there are roughly 120,000 clones, 80% to 90% of which are singletons. Source: PBMCs, taken around atezolizumab (anti-PD-L1) treatment. The receptor was isolated from a man between 60 and 75 years old with urothelial cancer. The chain is built from TRBV7-6 and TRBJ2-1; 14 positions agree with TRBD2. The CDR3 bases are TGTGCCAGCAGCCGGGGACTAGCGGGGGCTGCTGGGGCCTACAATGAGCAGTTCTTC. It translates to CASSRGLAGAAGAYNEQFF.